The next 24 T cell receptor beta chains were all read from a single sample in a study of Ad26.COV2.S vaccination and SARS-CoV-2 variants. Generated by immunoSEQ multiplex PCR, the TCRdb table keeps only in-frame clones and is missing some. The data contain more than 300,000 clones, roughly 89% of them seen just once; the ten biggest clones take up roughly 5%. Regarding treatment: over 15 received Ad26.COV2.S at low or high dose, single or two shots; roughly five received placebo; per-sample allocation not given. Specimens were obtained on day 63 following the first vaccine or placebo injection. Sequences were derived from peripheral blood, sampled in a trial of Ad26.COV2.S vaccine versus placebo. The receptors stem from a person aged 18-60 years who received the Ad26.COV2.S COVID-19 vaccine or a placebo.

This clone was detected only a few times. V gene TRBV5-8 combines with J gene TRBJ1-1, with TRBD1 matching 8 bases. CDR3 size: 13 residues. J was trimmed by 1 base and V by 7 bases; bases with no gene match: 3. Germline V CDR1 and CDR2: SGHTS, YDEGEE. CDR3 sequence: CASPGQGNTEAFF. DNA for the CDR3: TGTGCCAGCCCTGGACAGGGGAACACTGAAGCTTTCTTT.

On this clone itself: The same CDR3 also results from other DNA sequences found in this sample. This sequence joins TRBV9 and TRBJ1-3; D unresolved. This CDR3 region has 14 residues. Trimming cost V 2 bases and J 0 bases, with 6 bases left between them. Per germline, CDR1 SGDLS and CDR2 YYNGEE. The CDR3 DNA reads TGTGCCAGCAGCGTCGGCAGCTCTGGAAACACCATATATTTT. Translated, it gives CASSVGSSGNTIYF.

This sequence joins TRBV11-3 and TRBJ2-7, with 9 bases aligning to TRBD1. Germline trimming cut 0 bases from V and 2 bases from J; bases unmatched to any gene: 8. This CDR3 is built from 17 residues. The germline gives CDR1 SGHNT, CDR2 YENEEA. The CDR3 bases are TGTGCCAGCAGCTTAGAAGCTATGGGACAGGGTGCCTACGAGCAGTACTTC. Its protein is CASSLEAMGQGAYEQYF. Full variable domain (remainder filled in from reference TRBV11-3 and TRBJ2-7): EAGVVQSPRYKIIEKKQPVAFWCNPISGHNTLYWYLQNLGQGPELLIRYENEEAVDDSQLPKDRFSAERLKGVDSTLKIQPAELGDSAVYLCASSLEAMGQGAYEQYFGPGTRLTVT.

The J gene is TRBJ2-1, the V gene TRBV9; D not resolved. Germline-derived CDR1 and CDR2 are SGDLS and YYNGEE. The CDR3 is made up of 15 amino acids. Trimming pared 4 bases from V and 2 bases from J, leaving 13 bases between. Written as DNA, the CDR3 is TGTGCCAGCAGCCCCACGGATCTACCCTACAATGAGCAGTTCTTC. Protein sequence: CASSPTDLPYNEQFF.

This rearrangement joins TRBV3-1 (or the pseudogene TRBV3-2) to TRBJ2-5; no firm D call. The CDR3 contains 11 residues. Germline V CDR1 and CDR2: LGHDT, YNNKEL (reference sequence). Trimming left V 0 bases short and J 7 bases short, with 3 bases between. The chain's CDR3 is CASSQEGTQYF. Written as DNA, the CDR3 is TGTGCCAGCAGCCAAGAAGGGACCCAGTACTTC.

The chain joins TRBV11-2 to TRBJ2-2; 12 bases agree with TRBD2. The germline CDR1 and CDR2 sequences are SGHAT and FQNNGV. This CDR3 is built from 17 residues. The V and J ends lost 1 base and 5 bases, in that order; junction bases with no gene match: 5. The CDR3 reads CASSLAPTSGRTGELFF. CDR3 DNA: TGTGCCAGCAGCTTAGCTCCGACTAGCGGGAGAACCGGGGAGCTGTTTTTT.

The rearrangement links TRBV30 to TRBJ2-2; 7 bases agree with TRBD2. Losses at the gene ends were 4 bases for V and 5 bases for J; bases not matched to a gene: 7. The germline CDR1 and CDR2 sequences are GTSNPN and SVGIG (reference sequence). The length of the CDR3 is 14 residues. The CDR3 bases are TGTGCCTGGAATACCCATAGCGGGACCGGGGAGCTGTTTTTT. Protein product: CAWNTHSGTGELFF.

The chain couples TRBV11-2 to TRBJ1-3; D perhaps matches TRBD1 (5 bases). The length of the CDR3 is 14 residues. Trimming stripped 4 bases from V and 3 bases from J, with 10 bases between. Germline lookup yields CDR1 SGHAT and CDR2 FQNNGV. The CDR3 loop reads CASSSDRIGNTIYF. The CDR3 region has the DNA TGTGCCAGCAGCTCCGACAGAATTGGAAACACCATATATTTT.

The chain combines TRBV5-4 with TRBJ1-1, with 7 bases that match TRBD1. J gave up 0 bases and V 0 bases, and 2 bases lay outside the gene matches. CDR3 length: 15 amino acids. Germline loops: CDR1 SGHNT, CDR2 YYREEE (reference sequence). The CDR3 nucleotides read TGTGCCAGCAGCTTGGGACAGGGTATGAACACTGAAGCTTTCTTT. It specifies CASSLGQGMNTEAFF.

Worth noting for this clone: Germline is not matched at one junction end, which may reflect a read error. J is TRBJ1-3 and V is TRBV2; TRBD1 might be the D (5 bases). This CDR3 comprises 13 residues. Germline-derived CDR1 and CDR2 are SNHLY and FYNNEI. The CDR3 DNA sequence: TGTGCCAGCAGTGAATTGGGAGGGGTCACCTTAGCTTTT. Amino acids: CASSELGGVTLAF. Full variable domain (remainder filled in from reference TRBV2 and TRBJ1-3): EPEVTQTPSHQVTQMGQEVILRCVPISNHLYFYWYRQILGQKVEFLVSFYNNEISEKSEIFDDQFSVERPDGSNFTLKIRSTKLEDSAMYFCASSELGGVTLAFGEGSWLTVV.

This clone has a single count. CDR3 protein: CASSITIRSSYNEQFF. Here the CDR3 DNA reads TGTGCCAGCAGCATTACAATTCGAAGCTCCTACAATGAGCAGTTCTTC. The rearrangement uses TRBV7-6 and TRBJ2-1; D unresolved. This CDR3 is 16 amino acids long. Germline loops: CDR1 SGHVS, CDR2 FNYEAQ. Trimming removed 5 bases from V and 0 bases from J, with 14 bases in between.

V usage is TRBV27 and J usage is TRBJ1-1; TRBD1 matches at 8 bases. J was trimmed by 7 bases and V by 6 bases; bases with no gene match: 4. The length of the CDR3 is 12 residues. Germline V gene data show CDR1 as MNHEY and CDR2 as SMNVEV (reference sequence). As DNA, the CDR3 is TGTGCCAGCAGGTCCAGGGGGCGTGAAGCTTTCTTT. It encodes CASRSRGREAFF.

V usage is TRBV19 and J usage is TRBJ1-4; D unclear. CDR1 and CDR2 from the germline V gene are LNHDA and SQIVND (reference sequence). The CDR3 spans 13 residues. Trimming cost V 5 bases and J 5 bases, with 9 bases left between them. In nucleotides, the CDR3 is TGTGCCAGTAGTTTCAGCCGAAATGAAAAACTGTTTTTT. Its protein product is CASSFSRNEKLFF. Full variable domain (outside the CDR3, taken from reference TRBV19 and TRBJ1-4): DGGITQSPKYLFRKEGQNVTLSCEQNLNHDAMYWYRQDPGQGLRLIYYSQIVNDFQKGDIAEGYSVSREKKESFPLTVTSAQKNPTAFYLCASSFSRNEKLFFGSGTQLSVL.

V is TRBV5-1 and J is TRBJ2-6; D is perhaps TRBD1 (5 bases). The V end lost 1 base, the J end lost 1 base, and 9 bases lay between the germline ends. Germline V gene data show CDR1 as SGHRS and CDR2 as YFSETQ. CDR3 length equals 16 residues. Here the CDR3 reads CASSLQQDSGANVLTF. The CDR3 DNA follows: TGCGCCAGCAGCTTGCAACAGGATTCTGGGGCCAACGTCCTGACTTTC.

This clone has more than one count but fewer than ten. The genes are TRBV2 and TRBJ2-7, with a possible D match to TRBD1 (5 bases). Germline V gives CDR1 SNHLY, CDR2 FYNNEI. V lost 6 bases to trimming and J lost 1 base, with 13 bases between them. This CDR3 region has 14 residues. CDR3 bases: TGTGCCAGCAGAGAACTAACAGGATCCTACGAGCAGTACTTC. This codes for CASRELTGSYEQYF.

The chain uses TRBV27 and TRBJ2-7, with D unclear. Germline V gene lookup returns CDR1 MNHEY and CDR2 SMNVEV (reference sequence). The ends were cut back, 0 bases at V and 6 bases at J, with 9 bases in the middle. This CDR3 is 13 amino acids long. The CDR3, as DNA: TGTGCCAGCAGTTTATCCGCTCGGGCCGAGCAGTACTTC. This codes for CASSLSARAEQYF.

J is TRBJ2-7 and V is TRBV7-9, with D possibly being TRBD1 or TRBD2 (5 bases each). Germline CDR1 reads SEHNR; CDR2 reads FQNEAQ (reference sequence). The CDR3 length is 14 residues. V was shortened by 8 bases and J by 6 bases, with 20 bases between the two germline ends. CDR3 region: CASSKTEGAAEQYF. As DNA, the CDR3 is TGTGCCAGCTCTAAGACAGAGGGCGCGGCCGAGCAGTACTTC. Drawing the rest from reference TRBV7-9 and TRBJ2-7, the complete variable domain is DTGVSQNPRHKITKRGQNVTFRCDPISEHNRLYWYRQTLGQGPEFLTYFQNEAQLEKSRLLSDRFSAERPKGSFSTLEIQRTEQGDSAMYLCASSKTEGAAEQYFGPGTRLTVT.

The rearrangement uses TRBV24-1 and TRBJ1-5; D ambiguous. Trimming took off 3 bases at V and 2 bases at J, with 1 base between the two ends. The length of the CDR3 is 12 residues. Germline CDR1 and CDR2: KGHDR and SFDVKD. CDR3 in DNA: TGTGCCACCAGTGATGGCAATCAGCCCCAGCATTTT. It translates to CATSDGNQPQHF.

This clone was seen a few times. The chain combines TRBV4-1 with TRBJ1-4, with 10 positions matching TRBD1. The CDR3 spans 18 residues. The germline V gene encodes CDR1 MGHRA and CDR2 YSYEKL. Trimming cost V 0 bases and J 4 bases; bases outside gene matches: 8. CDR3 residues: CASSQEPSDRGLNEKLFF. The CDR3 nucleotides are TGCGCCAGCAGCCAAGAGCCCTCCGACAGGGGGCTTAATGAAAAACTGTTTTTT.

The gene calls are TRBV5-1 and TRBJ1-2; 10 bases match TRBD1. Germline V lookup: CDR1 SGHRS, CDR2 YFSETQ. V shed 4 bases, J shed 4 bases, and the junction held 4 bases outside the gene matches. The CDR3 runs to 14 residues. For the CDR3, the DNA is TGCGCCAGCAGCCCGGACAGGGGGGCCTATGGCTACACCTTC. This codes for CASSPDRGAYGYTF.

This clone showed up many times. The rearrangement links TRBV29-1 to TRBJ2-7, with a possible D match to TRBD1 (6 bases). V was clipped by 6 bases and J by 6 bases, with 15 bases between them. The CDR3 extends over 12 amino acids. Per germline, CDR1 SQVTM and CDR2 ANQGSEA. The DNA for the CDR3 is TGCAGCGTACGGGACATCGCTTCCGAGCAGTACTTC. Its translation is CSVRDIASEQYF.

The chain recombines TRBV19 with TRBJ2-1; 12 bases are a match to TRBD2. Germline V gene data show CDR1 as LNHDA and CDR2 as SQIVND (reference sequence). The length of the CDR3 is 14 residues. V lost 5 bases, J lost 6 bases, and 2 bases stayed unmatched. The CDR3 region is CASSGLAGSNEQFF. The CDR3, as DNA: TGTGCCAGTAGTGGACTAGCGGGGTCCAATGAGCAGTTCTTC. Using reference TRBV19 and TRBJ2-1 for the parts outside the CDR3, the full variable domain is DGGITQSPKYLFRKEGQNVTLSCEQNLNHDAMYWYRQDPGQGLRLIYYSQIVNDFQKGDIAEGYSVSREKKESFPLTVTSAQKNPTAFYLCASSGLAGSNEQFFGPGTRLTVL.

The chain couples TRBV7-9 to TRBJ2-7; 9 bases line up with TRBD1. The CDR3 runs to 15 residues. V shed 0 bases and J 3 bases; nucleotides not matched to a gene: 3. CDR1 is SEHNR and CDR2 is FQNEAQ in the germline V gene (reference sequence). The CDR3 DNA reads as TGTGCCAGCAGCTTAGCACAGGGGGCGCTCTACGAGCAGTACTTC. Translation gives CASSLAQGALYEQYF.

The chain recombines TRBV29-1 with TRBJ2-7; D is unclear. Germline V lookup: CDR1 SQVTM, CDR2 ANQGSEA. V lost 0 bases and J lost 0, with 9 bases in between. The CDR3 length is 14 residues. CDR3 sequence (DNA): TGCAGCGTTGAAGAGGACCCCTTCTCCTACGAGCAGTACTTC. Its translation: CSVEEDPFSYEQYF.